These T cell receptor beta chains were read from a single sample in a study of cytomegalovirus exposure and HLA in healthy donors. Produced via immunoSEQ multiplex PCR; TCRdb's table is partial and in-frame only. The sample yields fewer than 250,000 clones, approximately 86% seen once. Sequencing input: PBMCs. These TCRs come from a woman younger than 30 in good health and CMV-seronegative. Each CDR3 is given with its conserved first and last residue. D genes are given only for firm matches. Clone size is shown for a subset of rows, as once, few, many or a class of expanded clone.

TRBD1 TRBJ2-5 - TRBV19 TGTGCCAGTCTGGGGGGCAGGGGGCTTGAGACCCAGTACTTC CASLGGRGLETQYF
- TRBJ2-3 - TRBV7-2 TGTGCCAGCAGCGATTTTTACGGTACAGATACGCAATATTTT CASSDFYGTDTQYF
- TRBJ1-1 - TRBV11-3 TGTGCCAGCAGCTCAAACTTGAACACTGAAGCTTTCTTT CASSSNLNTEAFF
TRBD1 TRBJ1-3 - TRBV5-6 TGTGCCAGCAGCTCGGTGGACAGGGTGAACACTGGAAACACCATATATTTT CASSSVDRVNTGNTIYF
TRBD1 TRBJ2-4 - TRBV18 TGTGCCAGCTCAACCGGGACAGGACTAAACATTCAGTACTTC CASSTGTGLNIQYF
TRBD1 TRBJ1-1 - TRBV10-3 TGTGCCATCAGTGTACAGGGGGCTGGCATGAACACTGAAGCTTTCTTT CAISVQGAGMNTEAFF
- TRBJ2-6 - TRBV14 TGTGCCAGCAGCCTAGGGGTGGCTGGGGCCAACGTCCTGACTTTC CASSLGVAGANVLTF
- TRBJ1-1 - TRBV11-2 TGTGCCAGCAGCCCTCGAGTCGGCGGGAGCACTGAAGCTTTCTTT CASSPRVGGSTEAFF
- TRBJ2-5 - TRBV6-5 TGTGCCAGCAGTTTACAGGGACAAGAGACCCAGTACTTC CASSLQGQETQYF
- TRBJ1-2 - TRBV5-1 TGCGCCAGCAGCTTGGCAGGTGACTATGGCTACACCTTC CASSLAGDYGYTF
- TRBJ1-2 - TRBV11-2 TGTGCCAGCAGCTTAGATGGGGCGCGCGGCTATGGCTACACCTTC CASSLDGARGYGYTF
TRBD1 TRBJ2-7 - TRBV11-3 TGTGCCAGCAGCTTATTCGGGACAGGGTCCTACGAGCAGTACTTC CASSLFGTGSYEQYF
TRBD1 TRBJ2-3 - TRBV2 TGTGCCAGCGGGACAGGTACAGATACGCAGTATTTT CASGTGTDTQYF
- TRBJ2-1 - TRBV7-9 TGTGCCAGCAGCTCTCTGGCGGGGTCCTACAATGAGCAGTTCTTC CASSSLAGSYNEQFF
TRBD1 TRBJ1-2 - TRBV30 TGTGCCTGGAGTCCGACAGGGGCCTACTATGGCTACACCTTC CAWSPTGAYYGYTF
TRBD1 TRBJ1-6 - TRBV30 TGTGCCTGGAGTCCAAGGACAGGGGAAAGCTCACCCCTCCACTTT CAWSPRTGESSPLHF
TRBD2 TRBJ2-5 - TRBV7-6 TGTGCCAGCAGCTTAACTTTACTAGCGGGGGTAGGGGAGACCCAGTACTTC CASSLTLLAGVGETQYF
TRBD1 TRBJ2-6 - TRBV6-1 TGTGCCAGCAGTGCCGGGACAGGGGCCCTAAGCTCTGGGGCCAACGTCCTGACTTTC CASSAGTGALSSGANVLTF
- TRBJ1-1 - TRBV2 TGTGCCAGCATCAGAGAGAGGCGAGGAAACACTGAAGCTTTCTTT CASIRERRGNTEAFF
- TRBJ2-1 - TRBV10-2 TGCGCCAGCAGTTACGCCGGGATCAATGAGCAGTTCTTC CASSYAGINEQFF
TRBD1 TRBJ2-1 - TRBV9 TGTGCCAGCAGCCTCGGGACAGTCTCCTACAATGAGCAGTTCTTC CASSLGTVSYNEQFF
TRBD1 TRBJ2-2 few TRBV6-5 TGTGCCAGCAGTCGACAGGGGGACGGCACCGGGGAGCTGTTTTTT CASSRQGDGTGELFF
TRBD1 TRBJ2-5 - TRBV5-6 TGTGCCAGCAGCTGGAGGACAGGGCAAGAGACCCGGTACTTC CASSWRTGQETRYF
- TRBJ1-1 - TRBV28 TGTGCCAGCACCTCAGAGGGAATAATAGGGAGAAGCTCTGAAGCTTTCTTT CASTSEGIIGRSSEAFF
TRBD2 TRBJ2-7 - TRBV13 TGTGCCAGCAGCTTAAAGCGGGGGCCGACCTACGAGCAGTACTTC CASSLKRGPTYEQYF
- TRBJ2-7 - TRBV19 TGTGCCAGTAGTCGGACTGTCAGCTCCTACGAGCAGTACTTC CASSRTVSSYEQYF
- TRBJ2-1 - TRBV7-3 TGTGCCAGCAGTACTAGGCAGAGCTCCTACAATGAGCAGTTCTTC CASSTRQSSYNEQFF
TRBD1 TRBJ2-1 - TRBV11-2 TGTGCCAGCAGCTTATTGGGTCCCGGGACAGGTAATGAGCAGTTCTTC CASSLLGPGTGNEQFF
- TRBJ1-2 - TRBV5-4 TGTGCCAGCAGCTTGGACCAGGTTTATGGCTACACCTTC CASSLDQVYGYTF
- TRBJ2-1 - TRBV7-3 TGTGCCAGCAGCTTAACAGGGAGCAGCAGCTCCTACAATGAGCAGTTCTTC CASSLTGSSSSYNEQFF
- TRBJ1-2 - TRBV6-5 TGTGCCAGCAGTTACGCCGGGGACTATGGCTACACCTTC CASSYAGDYGYTF
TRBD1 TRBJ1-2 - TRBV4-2 TGTGCCAGCAGCCAGGAGACAGGGGTCCACTATGGCTACACCTTC CASSQETGVHYGYTF
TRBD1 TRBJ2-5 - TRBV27 TGTGCCAGCAGTGTTTACAGGGGGCAAGAGACCCAGTACTTC CASSVYRGQETQYF
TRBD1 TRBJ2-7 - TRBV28 TGTGCCAGCAGTTTCCAGGGGGTTAAGTCCTACGAGCAGTACTTC CASSFQGVKSYEQYF
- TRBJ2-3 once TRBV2 TGTGCCAGCAGTGAAGGGGGGCCCAGCACAGATACGCAGTATTTT CASSEGGPSTDTQYF
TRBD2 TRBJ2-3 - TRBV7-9 TGTGCCAGCAGCCCCGCCTTGGGACTAGCGGGAGGCACAGATACGCAGTATTTT CASSPALGLAGGTDTQYF
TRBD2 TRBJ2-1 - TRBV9 TGTGCCAGCAGCCCTCCCCGGGGGACTAGCTTAATCAATGAGCAGTTCTTC CASSPPRGTSLINEQFF
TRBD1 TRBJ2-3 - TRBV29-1 TGCAGCGTCCAAAATGGGGTACAGGGGATTATAACAGATACGCAGTATTTT CSVQNGVQGIITDTQYF
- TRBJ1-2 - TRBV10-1 TGCGCCAGCAGTGAGGGGGCCGGTTGGGGCTACACCTTC CASSEGAGWGYTF
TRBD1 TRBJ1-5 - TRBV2 TGTGCCAGCAGTTCGGACAGGGGCCATCAGCCCCAGCATTTT CASSSDRGHQPQHF
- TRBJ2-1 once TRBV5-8 TGTGCCAGCAGCTTGGCCACAGGGTCAAGCTCCTACAATGAGCAGTTCTTC CASSLATGSSSYNEQFF
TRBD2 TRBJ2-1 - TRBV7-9 TGTGCCAGCAGCTCCCTAGGGACTAGCTGGATCGACAATGAGCAGTTCTTC CASSSLGTSWIDNEQFF
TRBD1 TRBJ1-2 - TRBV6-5 TGTGCCAGCACCCGGGACAGGGGGAACTATGGCTACACCTTC CASTRDRGNYGYTF
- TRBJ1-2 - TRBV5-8 TGTGCCAGCAGCTACATGGACTATGGCTACACCTTC CASSYMDYGYTF
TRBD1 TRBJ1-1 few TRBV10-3 TGTGCCATCAGGCCGGGACAGGAGAACACTGAAGCTTTCTTT CAIRPGQENTEAFF
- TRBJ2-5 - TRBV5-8 TGTGCCAGCAGCACCGGGCTCCTGAGGGAAGAGACCCAGTACTTC CASSTGLLREETQYF
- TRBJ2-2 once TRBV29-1 TGCAGCGTCGGGACACAAAACACCGGGGAGCTGTTTTTT CSVGTQNTGELFF
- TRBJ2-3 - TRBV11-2 TGTGCCAGCAGCTCGACATCGGTCACAGATACGCAGTATTTT CASSSTSVTDTQYF
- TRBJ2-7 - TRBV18 TGTGCCAGCTCACCCCAAACAGGGTCCTACGAGCAGTACTTC CASSPQTGSYEQYF
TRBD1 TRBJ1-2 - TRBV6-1 TGTGCCAGCAGTGAAGCGAGGACAGGGGTCGATGGCTACACCTTC CASSEARTGVDGYTF
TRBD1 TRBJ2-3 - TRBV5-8 TGTGCCAGCAGCTTGCACAGGGACAGTACGCAGTATTTT CASSLHRDSTQYF
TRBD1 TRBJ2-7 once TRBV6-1 TGTGCCAGCAGACAGGGGGCCGAGGAGCAGTACTTC CASRQGAEEQYF
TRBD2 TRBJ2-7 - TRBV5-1 TGCGCCAGCAGCTACGGACTAGCGGGGGGAGGTGAGCAGTACTTC CASSYGLAGGGEQYF
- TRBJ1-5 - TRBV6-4 TGTGCCAGCACCTCGGTCGGGGTTTATAGCAATCAGCCCCAGCATTTT CASTSVGVYSNQPQHF
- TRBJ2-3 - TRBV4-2 TGTGCCAGCAGCCAAACAAGACAGACGCTGCAGTATTTT CASSQTRQTLQYF